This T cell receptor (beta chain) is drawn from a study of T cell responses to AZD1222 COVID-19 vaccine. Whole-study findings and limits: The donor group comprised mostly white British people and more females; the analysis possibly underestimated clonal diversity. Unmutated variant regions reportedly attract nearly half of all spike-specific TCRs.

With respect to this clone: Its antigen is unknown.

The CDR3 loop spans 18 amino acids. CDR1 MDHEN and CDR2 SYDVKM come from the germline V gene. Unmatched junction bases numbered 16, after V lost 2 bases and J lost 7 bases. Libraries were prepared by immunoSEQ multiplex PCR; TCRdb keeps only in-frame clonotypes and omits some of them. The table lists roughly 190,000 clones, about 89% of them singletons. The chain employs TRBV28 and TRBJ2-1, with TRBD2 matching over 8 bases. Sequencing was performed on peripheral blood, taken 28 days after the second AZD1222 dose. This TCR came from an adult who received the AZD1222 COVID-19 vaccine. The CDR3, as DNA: TGTGCCAGCAGTTTAATGGGACTAGTAGGCCCCGGGGGGAATGAGCAGTTCTTC. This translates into CASSLMGLVGPGGNEQFF.